These 5 T cell receptor beta chains originate from one sample sequenced in a study of blood T cell repertoires in COVID-19. Produced via immunoSEQ multiplex PCR; TCRdb's table is partial and in-frame only. This sample carries about 140,000 clones, 85% to 90% of them seen once, and the ten largest clones take 11%. Sequenced: peripheral blood. The origin of the receptors is a woman of 80 years or more with acute or convalescent COVID-19.

The chain uses TRBV7-3 and TRBJ1-4; 8 bases are a match to TRBD1. The germline V gene encodes CDR1 SGHTA and CDR2 FQGTGA. This CDR3 comprises 14 residues. Losses at the gene ends were 5 bases for V and 7 bases for J; bases not matched to a gene: 6. CDR3: CASSPTGGSEKLFF. The CDR3 region has the DNA TGTGCCAGCAGCCCCACAGGGGGTTCTGAAAAACTGTTTTTT.

The DNA of the CDR3 is TGTGCCAGCACCCTAGTGGGGAGGTATGGCTACACCTTC. Its protein is CASTLVGRYGYTF. This chain connects TRBV11-2 to TRBJ1-2; unclear D gene. V lost 7 bases and J 5 bases, leaving 14 bases between the germline ends. The CDR3 is made up of 13 amino acids. The germline V gene has CDR1 SGHAT and CDR2 FQNNGV.

The V call is TRBV5-4, the J call TRBJ1-5; a weak D match, TRBD1 (5 bases). In germline, CDR1 is SGHNT, CDR2 YYREEE (reference sequence). This CDR3 contains 15 residues. Trimming cost V 0 bases and J 2 bases, with 9 bases left between them. In DNA, the CDR3 is TGTGCCAGCAGCTTGGGGGGCAGGGGCAATCAGCCCCAGCATTTT. Protein sequence: CASSLGGRGNQPQHF.

In this sample, this clone turned up once. The chain joins TRBV5-6 to TRBJ1-2; no definite D call. V was trimmed by 4 bases and J by 8 bases, leaving 21 bases between them. In germline, CDR1 is SGHDT, CDR2 YYEEEE. This CDR3 has 15 residues. The CDR3 DNA sequence: TGTGCCAGCAGCGCGAGTCGGACTGGGGATCGAGGCTACACCTTC. This gives the protein CASSASRTGDRGYTF.

The chain has TRBV6-5 and TRBJ2-3; 7 bases are a match to TRBD2. CDR1 is MNHEY, CDR2 SVGAGI, per germline. The CDR3 extends over 12 amino acids. V lost 8 bases, J lost 1 base, and 0 bases stayed unmatched. The CDR3 region is CASGGGTDTQYF. The CDR3 DNA sequence: TGTGCCAGCGGGGGGGGCACAGATACGCAGTATTTT.